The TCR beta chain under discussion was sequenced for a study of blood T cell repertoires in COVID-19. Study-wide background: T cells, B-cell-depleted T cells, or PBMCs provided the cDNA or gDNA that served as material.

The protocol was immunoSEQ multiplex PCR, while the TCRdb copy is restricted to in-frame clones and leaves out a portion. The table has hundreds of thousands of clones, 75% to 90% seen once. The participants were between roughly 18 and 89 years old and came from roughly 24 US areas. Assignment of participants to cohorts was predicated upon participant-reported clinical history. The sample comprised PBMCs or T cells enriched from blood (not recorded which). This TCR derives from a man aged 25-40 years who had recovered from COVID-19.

CDR3: CASSYFDRVNSPLHF. The CDR3 DNA reads TGTGCCAGCAGCTACTTCGACAGGGTAAATTCACCCCTCCACTTT. The V and J genes are TRBV5-6 and TRBJ1-6; 7 positions agree with TRBD1. This CDR3 has 15 residues. Trimming removed 3 bases from V and 7 bases from J; junction bases left unmatched: 7. Looked up from germline, CDR1 is SGHDT and CDR2 is YYEEEE. The full variable domain, its missing parts supplied by reference TRBV5-6 and TRBJ1-6, is DAGVTQSPTHLIKTRGQQVTLRCSPKSGHDTVSWYQQALGQGPQFIFQYYEEEERQRGNFPDRFSGHQFPNYSSELNVNALLLGDSALYLCASSYFDRVNSPLHFGNGTRLTVT.